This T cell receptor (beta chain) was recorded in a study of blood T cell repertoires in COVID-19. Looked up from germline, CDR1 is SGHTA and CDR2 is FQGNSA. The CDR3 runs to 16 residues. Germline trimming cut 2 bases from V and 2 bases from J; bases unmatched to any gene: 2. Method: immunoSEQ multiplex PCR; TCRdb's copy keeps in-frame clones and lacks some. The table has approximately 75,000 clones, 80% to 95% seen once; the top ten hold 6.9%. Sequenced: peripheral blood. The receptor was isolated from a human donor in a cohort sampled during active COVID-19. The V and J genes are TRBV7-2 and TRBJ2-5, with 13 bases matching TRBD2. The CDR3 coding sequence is TGTGCCAGCAGCTTATCGACTAGCGGGGGGCAAGAGACCCAGTACTTC. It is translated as CASSLSTSGGQETQYF.